The TCR beta chain described here comes from a study of CD4 T cells in relation to SARS-CoV-2 and coronaviruses. The CDR3 runs to 15 residues. From germline, CDR1 is SGDLS and CDR2 YYNGEE. Trimming shortened V by 0 bases and J by 2 bases, and 10 bases separated the two germline ends. Comment on this clone: Its specificity is not known.

The table came from immunoSEQ multiplex PCR; TCRdb's copy has only in-frame clones and leaves some out. This repertoire shows some 45,000 clones, roughly 87% found once; its top ten account for over 1.1%. The sample taken for sequencing was naive CD4+ T cells from PBMCs, cultured in vitro. Subset defined: naive CD4+ T cells isolated by negative enrichment. This TCR was sampled from an adult with COVID-19. This chain joins TRBV9 and TRBJ2-3, with D maybe TRBD2 (5 bases). CDR3 DNA sequence: TGTGCCAGCAGCGTAGGAGCGGAGCTCACAGATACGCAGTATTTT. Translating it yields CASSVGAELTDTQYF.